This TCR beta chain was retrieved from a study of blood T cell repertoires in COVID-19. As for the study in general: Material from acute and convalescent COVID-19 was sourced from the United States, Italy and Spain. Nucleic acid was either cDNA or gDNA, and it came from T cells, B-cell-depleted T cells, or PBMCs.

V lost 1 base to trimming and J lost 9 bases, with 9 bases between them. From germline, CDR1 is SGHAT and CDR2 FQNNGV. The CDR3 is 12 residues long. As processed by the authors: Nucleated cell number was recorded as an estimate derived from reference gene primer amplification. Here immunoSEQ multiplex PCR was the method, and the copy in TCRdb shows in-frame clones only, minus some. The V and J calls and clone size are taken from that table; D and trimming were inferred from the DNA. The sample holds about 140,000 clones, around 78% seen once. The chain employs TRBV11-2 and TRBJ2-5, with a weak D call TRBD2 (5 bases). The TCR was taken from an elderly woman with active or convalescent COVID-19. Sequences were obtained from peripheral blood. The CDR3 loop is CASSLAGGSQYF. The CDR3 DNA is TGTGCCAGCAGCTTAGCCGGAGGATCCCAGTACTTC.